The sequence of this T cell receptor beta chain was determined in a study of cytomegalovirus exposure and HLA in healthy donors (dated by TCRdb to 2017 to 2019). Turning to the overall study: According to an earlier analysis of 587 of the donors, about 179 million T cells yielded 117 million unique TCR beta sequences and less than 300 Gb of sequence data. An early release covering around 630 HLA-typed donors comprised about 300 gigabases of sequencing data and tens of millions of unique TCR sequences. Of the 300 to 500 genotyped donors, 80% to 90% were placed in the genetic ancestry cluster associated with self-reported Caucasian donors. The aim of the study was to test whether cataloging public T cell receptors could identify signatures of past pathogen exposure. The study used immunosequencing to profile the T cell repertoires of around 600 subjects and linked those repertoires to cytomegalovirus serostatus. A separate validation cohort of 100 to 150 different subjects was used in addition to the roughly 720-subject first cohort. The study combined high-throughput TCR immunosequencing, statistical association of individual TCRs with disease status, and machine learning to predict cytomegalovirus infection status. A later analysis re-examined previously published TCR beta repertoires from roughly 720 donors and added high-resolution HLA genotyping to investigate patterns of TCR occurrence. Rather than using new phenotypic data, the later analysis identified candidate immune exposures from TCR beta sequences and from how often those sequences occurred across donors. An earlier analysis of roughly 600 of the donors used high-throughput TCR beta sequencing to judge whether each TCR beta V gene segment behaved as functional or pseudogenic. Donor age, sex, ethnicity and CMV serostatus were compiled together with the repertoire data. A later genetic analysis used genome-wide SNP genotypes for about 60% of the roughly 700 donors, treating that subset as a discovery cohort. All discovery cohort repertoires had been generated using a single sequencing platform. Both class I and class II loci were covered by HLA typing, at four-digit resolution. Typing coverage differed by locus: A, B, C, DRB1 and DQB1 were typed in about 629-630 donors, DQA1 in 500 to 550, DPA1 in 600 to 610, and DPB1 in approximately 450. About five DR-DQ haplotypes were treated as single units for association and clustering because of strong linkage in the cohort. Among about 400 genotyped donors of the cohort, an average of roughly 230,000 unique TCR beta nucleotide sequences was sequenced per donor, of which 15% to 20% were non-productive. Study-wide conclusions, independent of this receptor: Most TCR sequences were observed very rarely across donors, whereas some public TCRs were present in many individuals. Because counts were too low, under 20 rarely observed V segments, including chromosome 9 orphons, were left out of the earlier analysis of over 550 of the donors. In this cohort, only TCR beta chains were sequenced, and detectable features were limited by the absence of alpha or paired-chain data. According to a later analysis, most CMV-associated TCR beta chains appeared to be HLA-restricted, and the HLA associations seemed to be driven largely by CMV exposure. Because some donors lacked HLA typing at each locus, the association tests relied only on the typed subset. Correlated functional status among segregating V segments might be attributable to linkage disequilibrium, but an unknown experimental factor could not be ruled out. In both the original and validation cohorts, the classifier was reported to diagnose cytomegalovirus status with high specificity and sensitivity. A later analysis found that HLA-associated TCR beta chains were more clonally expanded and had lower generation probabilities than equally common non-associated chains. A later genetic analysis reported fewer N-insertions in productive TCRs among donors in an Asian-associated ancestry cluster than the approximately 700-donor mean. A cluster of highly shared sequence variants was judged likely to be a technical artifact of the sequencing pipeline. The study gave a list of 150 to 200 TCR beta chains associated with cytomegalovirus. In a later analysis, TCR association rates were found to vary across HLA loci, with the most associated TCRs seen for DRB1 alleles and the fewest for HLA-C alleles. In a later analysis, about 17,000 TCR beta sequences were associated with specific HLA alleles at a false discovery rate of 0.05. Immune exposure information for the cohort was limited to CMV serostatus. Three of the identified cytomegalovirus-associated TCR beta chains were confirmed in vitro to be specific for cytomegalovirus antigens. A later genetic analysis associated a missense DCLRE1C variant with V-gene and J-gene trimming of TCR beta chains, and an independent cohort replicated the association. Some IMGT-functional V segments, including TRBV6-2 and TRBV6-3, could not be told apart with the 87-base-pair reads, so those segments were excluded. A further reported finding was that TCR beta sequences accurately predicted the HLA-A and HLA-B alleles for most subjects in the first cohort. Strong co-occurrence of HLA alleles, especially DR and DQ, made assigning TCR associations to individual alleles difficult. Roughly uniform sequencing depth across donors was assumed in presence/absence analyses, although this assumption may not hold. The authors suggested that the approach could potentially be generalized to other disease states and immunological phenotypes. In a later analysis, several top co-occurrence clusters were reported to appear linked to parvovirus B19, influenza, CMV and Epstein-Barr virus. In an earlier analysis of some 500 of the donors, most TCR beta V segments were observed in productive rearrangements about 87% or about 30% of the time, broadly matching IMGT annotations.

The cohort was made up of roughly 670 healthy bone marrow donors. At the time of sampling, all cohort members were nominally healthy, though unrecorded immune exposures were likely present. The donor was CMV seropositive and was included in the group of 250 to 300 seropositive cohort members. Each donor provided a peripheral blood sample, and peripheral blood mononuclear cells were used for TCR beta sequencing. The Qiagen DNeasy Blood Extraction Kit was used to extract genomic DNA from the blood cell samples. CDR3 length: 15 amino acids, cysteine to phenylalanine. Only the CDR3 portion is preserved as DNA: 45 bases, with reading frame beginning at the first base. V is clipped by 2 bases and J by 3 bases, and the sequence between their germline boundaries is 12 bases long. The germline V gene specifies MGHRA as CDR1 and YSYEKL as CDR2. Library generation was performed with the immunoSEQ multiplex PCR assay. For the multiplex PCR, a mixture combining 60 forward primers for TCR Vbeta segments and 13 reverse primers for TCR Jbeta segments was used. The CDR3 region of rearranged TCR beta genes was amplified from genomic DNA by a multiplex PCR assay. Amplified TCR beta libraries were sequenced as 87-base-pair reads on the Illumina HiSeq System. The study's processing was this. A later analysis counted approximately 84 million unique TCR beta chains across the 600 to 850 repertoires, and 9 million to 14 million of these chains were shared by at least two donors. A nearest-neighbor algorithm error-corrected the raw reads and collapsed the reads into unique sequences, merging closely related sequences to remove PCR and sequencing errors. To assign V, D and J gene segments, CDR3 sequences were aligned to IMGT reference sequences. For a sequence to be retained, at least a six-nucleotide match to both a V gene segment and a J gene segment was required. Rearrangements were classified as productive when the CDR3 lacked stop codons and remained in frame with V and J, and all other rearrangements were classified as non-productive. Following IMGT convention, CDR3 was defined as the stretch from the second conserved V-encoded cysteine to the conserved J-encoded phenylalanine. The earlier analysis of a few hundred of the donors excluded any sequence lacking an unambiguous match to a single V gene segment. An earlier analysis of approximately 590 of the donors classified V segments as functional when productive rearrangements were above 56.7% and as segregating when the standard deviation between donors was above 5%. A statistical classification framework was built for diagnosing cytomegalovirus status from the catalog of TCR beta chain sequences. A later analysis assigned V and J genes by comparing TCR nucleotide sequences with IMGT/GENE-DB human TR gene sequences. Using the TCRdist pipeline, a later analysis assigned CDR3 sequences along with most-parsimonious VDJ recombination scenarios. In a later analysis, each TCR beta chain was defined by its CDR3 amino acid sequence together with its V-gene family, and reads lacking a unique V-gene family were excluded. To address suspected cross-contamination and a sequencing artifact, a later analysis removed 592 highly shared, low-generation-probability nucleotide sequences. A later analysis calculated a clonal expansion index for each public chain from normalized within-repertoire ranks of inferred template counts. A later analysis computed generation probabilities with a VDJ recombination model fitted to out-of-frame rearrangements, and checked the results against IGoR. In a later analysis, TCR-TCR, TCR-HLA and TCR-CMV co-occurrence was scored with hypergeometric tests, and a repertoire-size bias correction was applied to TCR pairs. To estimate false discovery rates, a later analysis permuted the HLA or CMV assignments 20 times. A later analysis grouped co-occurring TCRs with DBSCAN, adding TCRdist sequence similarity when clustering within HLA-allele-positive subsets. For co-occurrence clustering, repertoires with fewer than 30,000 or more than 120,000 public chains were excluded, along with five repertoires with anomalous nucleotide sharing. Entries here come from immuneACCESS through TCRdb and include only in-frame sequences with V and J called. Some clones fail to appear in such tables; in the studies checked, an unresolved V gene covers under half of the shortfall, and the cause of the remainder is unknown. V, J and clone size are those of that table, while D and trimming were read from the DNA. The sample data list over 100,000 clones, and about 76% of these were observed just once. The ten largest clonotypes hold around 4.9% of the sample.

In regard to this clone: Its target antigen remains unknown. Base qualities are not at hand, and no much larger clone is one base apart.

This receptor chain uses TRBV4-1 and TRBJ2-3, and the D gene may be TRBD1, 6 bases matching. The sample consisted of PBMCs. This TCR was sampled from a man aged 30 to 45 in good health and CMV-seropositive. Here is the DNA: TGCGCCAGCAGCCAAAGGGGGAGTCCAACAGATACGCAGTATTTT. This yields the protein CASSQRGSPTDTQYF.